Listed below are T cell receptor beta chains from one sample, sequenced in a study of T cell repertoires in cytomegalovirus infection. Each CDR3 protein gets one entry after TCRdb re-called the reads with MiXCR. This sample carries around 530,000 distinct CDR3 sequences, approximately 25% of them seen once, and the ten largest clones take less than 15%. Sequenced: PBMCs. Receptors were obtained from a human donor in good health (CMV status not recorded). Some clones in this sample may be carry-over from other donors' samples. The CDR3 runs from the conserved cysteine through the conserved F or W. The order of the fields is D gene, J gene, V gene, clone size, CDR3 protein, CDR3 DNA. A D gene is named only where the DNA matches it firmly. Size is omitted from some rows. Given values are once, few, many or a class for expanded clones.

>NA|TRBJ2-3|TRBV6-6|NA
CASSYPIMGGPDTQYF
TGTGCCAGCAGTTATCCTATCATGGGGGGGCCAGATACGCAGTATTTT
>TRBD2|TRBJ2-7|TRBV4-1|few
CASADLAGSHEQYF
TGCGCCAGCGCAGATTTAGCGGGAAGCCACGAGCAGTACTTC
>NA|TRBJ1-1|TRBV12-3/TRBV12-4|few
CASSSVHTGNTEAFF
TGTGCCAGCAGTTCCGTACACACAGGAAACACTGAAGCTTTCTTT
>NA|TRBJ1-1|TRBV7-6|NA
CASRPRRGGKDTEAFF
TGTGCCAGCAGACCCCGACGGGGCGGTAAGGACACTGAAGCTTTCTTT
>NA|TRBJ1-1|TRBV7-2|many
CAIPGPGPEAFF
TGTGCCATCCCGGGGCCGGGACCTGAAGCTTTCTTT
>NA|TRBJ2-6|TRBV7-8|NA
CASSSRSGSGANVLTF
TGTGCCAGCAGCTCCAGAAGCGGCTCTGGGGCCAACGTCCTGACTTTC
>TRBD2|TRBJ2-1|TRBV29-1|once
CSVGLSGGDSEQFF
TGCAGCGTGGGCCTCAGCGGGGGCGATAGTGAGCAGTTCTTC
>NA|TRBJ1-2|TRBV30|NA
CAWTPDSKSYGYTF
TGTGCCTGGACCCCGGACAGTAAGTCCTATGGCTACACCTTC
>TRBD1|TRBJ1-5|TRBV19|few
CASGLTGGLQPQHF
TGTGCCAGCGGACTGACAGGGGGCTTGCAGCCCCAGCATTTT
>TRBD2|TRBJ2-2|TRBV19|NA
CASSILAGTNTGELFF
TGTGCCAGTAGTATCCTAGCGGGAACGAACACCGGGGAGCTGTTTTTT
>NA|TRBJ2-7|TRBV28|few
CASTQAGRNHEQYF
TGTGCCAGCACCCAAGCCGGGAGAAACCACGAGCAGTACTTC
>NA|TRBJ1-2|TRBV29-1|NA
CIREAPIPLNYGYTF
TGCATCCGAGAAGCGCCAATCCCCCTCAACTATGGCTACACCTTC
>TRBD2|TRBJ2-7|TRBV11-2|few
CASSLDRGGRTSYEQYF
TGTGCCAGCAGCTTAGATCGCGGGGGGAGGACTTCCTACGAGCAGTACTTC
>NA|TRBJ2-2|TRBV5-4|NA
CASSPGDGTGELFF
TGTGCCAGCAGCCCCGGGGACGGGACCGGGGAGCTGTTTTTT
>NA|TRBJ1-5|TRBV28|few
CASSLQGRNQPQHF
TGTGCCAGCAGTTTACAGGGTCGCAATCAGCCCCAGCATTTT
>NA|TRBJ2-5|TRBV12-3/TRBV12-4|few
CASSTGPRQETQYF
TGTGCCAGCAGCACAGGACCGAGGCAAGAGACCCAGTACTTC
>NA|TRBJ1-2|TRBV7-2|few
CASSLDLSKRYGYTF
TGTGCCAGCAGCCTAGATCTATCCAAGCGTTATGGCTACACCTTC
>TRBD2|TRBJ2-5|TRBV11-3|NA
CASSYIAGEETQYF
TGTGCCAGCAGCTACATAGCGGGAGAAGAGACCCAGTACTTC
>NA|TRBJ2-5|TRBV24-1|NA
CATSASVEATETQYF
TGTGCCACCAGTGCTTCCGTGGAAGCGACGGAGACCCAGTACTTC
>TRBD2|TRBJ2-3|TRBV24-1|NA
CATSARTSGGNTDTQYF
TGTGCCACCAGTGCCCGGACTAGCGGGGGGAACACAGATACGCAGTATTTT
>NA|TRBJ2-3|TRBV20-1|few
CSATVVDTQYF
TGCAGTGCTACCGTAGTAGATACGCAGTATTTT
>NA|TRBJ1-2|TRBV27|once
CASSSPRFGDYGYTF
TGTGCCAGCAGCTCGCCCCGATTCGGGGACTATGGCTACACCTTC